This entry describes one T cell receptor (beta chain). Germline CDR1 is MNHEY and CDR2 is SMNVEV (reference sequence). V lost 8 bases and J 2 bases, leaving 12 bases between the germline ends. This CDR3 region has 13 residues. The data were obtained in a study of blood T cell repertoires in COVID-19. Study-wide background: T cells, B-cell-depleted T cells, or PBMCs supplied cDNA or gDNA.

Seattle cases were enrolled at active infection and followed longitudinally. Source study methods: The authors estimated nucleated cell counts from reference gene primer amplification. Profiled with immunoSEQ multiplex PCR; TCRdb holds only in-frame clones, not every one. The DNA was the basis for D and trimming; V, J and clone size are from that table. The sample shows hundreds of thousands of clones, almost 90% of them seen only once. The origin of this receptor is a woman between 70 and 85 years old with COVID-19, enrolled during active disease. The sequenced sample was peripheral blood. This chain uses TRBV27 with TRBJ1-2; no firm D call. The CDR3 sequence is CASPEGLNYGYTF. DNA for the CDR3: TGTGCCAGCCCGGAGGGTCTGAACTATGGCTACACCTTC.